The clone carrying this TCR beta chain is medium-sized by share. The junction had 0 bases not matched to a gene; V was cut back by 2 bases and J by 2 bases. The length of the CDR3 is 15 residues. The germline CDR1 and CDR2 sequences are MNHEY and SMNVEV (reference sequence). The sample is drawn from a study of graft-versus-host responses after intestinal transplantation. As for the study in general: The recipients all started with anti-thymocyte globulin induction and then took tacrolimus and steroids for 3 to 4 years. Study-wide results and caveats: Researchers found peak circulating GvH clone levels linked to early post-transplant HvG declines.

The authors combined approximately 200,000 CFSE-labeled responder cells with approximately 200,000 irradiated, violet-dye-labeled stimulator cells in plates. Here immunoSEQ multiplex PCR was the method, and the copy in TCRdb shows in-frame clones only, minus some. The sample consists of 8,000 to 13,000 clones, about 31% of them appearing once. This receptor was identified in a human patient who was an organ donor for intestinal transplantation. Source: alloreactive CD4+ T cells from a mixed lymphocyte reaction culture, taken before transplantation. Subset indicated: CFSE-low proliferating T cells sorted from approximately 6-day pre-transplant mixed lymphocyte reaction (GvH or HvG direction). V gene TRBV27 combines with J gene TRBJ2-7; the match to TRBD2 covers 13 bases. CDR3 region: CASSLGTSGAYEQYF. For the CDR3, the DNA is TGTGCCAGCAGTTTAGGGACTAGCGGGGCCTACGAGCAGTACTTC.